Below are 28 T cell receptor beta chains sequenced from a single sample in a study of blood T cells in healthy people across ages. Primed by a sample-barcoded 5' primer and a J-beta primer mix, a second PCR proceeded for 7 to 11 cycles. TCRdb ran MiXCR on the 5' RACE reads and lists one entry per CDR3 protein. The sample holds around 870,000 distinct CDR3 sequences, about 28% seen once. The sequenced material came from blood. The receptor set was obtained from a woman over 75 in good health.

There are a few counts of this clonotype. The rearrangement links TRBV5-4 to TRBJ2-1, with D perhaps matching TRBD1 or TRBD2 (6 bases each). The end of the DNA aligns better with TRBJ2-7, so the J call may be wrong. CDR1 SGHNT and CDR2 YYREEE come from the germline V gene (reference sequence). This CDR3 is 15 amino acids long. CDR3 nucleotides: TGTGCCAGCAGCTTAAACGGGGGCTCCTACAATGAGCAGTACTTC. It is translated as CASSLNGGSYNEQYF.

This clonotype was counted only a few times. The rearrangement joins TRBV5-6 to TRBJ1-4, with TRBD1 matching over 9 bases. The CDR3 has 17 residues. Germline CDR1 reads SGHDT; CDR2 reads YYEEEE. V dropped 1 base and J dropped 8; count of bases not matched to a gene: 12. The CDR3 is CASSLKITGQGGEKLFF. CDR3 nucleotide sequence: TGTGCCAGCAGCTTGAAAATAACGGGACAGGGAGGCGAAAAACTGTTTTTT.

There are a few counts of this clonotype. This rearrangement joins TRBV5-4 to TRBJ2-3, with TRBD2 identical over 8 bases. With V trimmed by 0 bases and J by 0 bases, 6 bases remained unmatched. Germline lookup yields CDR1 SGHNT and CDR2 YYREEE (reference sequence). This CDR3 is built from 17 residues. The CDR3 region has the DNA TGTGCCAGCAGCTTGGGTCCGGGGGGGACTAGCACAGATACGCAGTATTTT. Amino acids: CASSLGPGGTSTDTQYF.

This clonotype was observed at least ten times. The chain carries TRBV12-3 or TRBV12-4 and TRBJ2-7; no clear D. The CDR3 has 12 amino acids. V lost 5 bases and J 6 bases, leaving 11 bases between the germline ends. CDR3 DNA sequence: TGTGCCAGCAGTCCCCAGATCCGCGAGCAGTACTTC. The encoded protein is CASSPQIREQYF.

This clonotype was counted ten times or more. A clone one base away is much larger, so this may be a read error. The rearrangement joins TRBV20-1 to TRBJ2-1; no clear D. The last part of the DNA fits TRBJ2-7 better; the J call may be wrong. The CDR3 has 15 amino acids. Germline lookup yields CDR1 DFQATT and CDR2 SNEGSKA (reference sequence). The CDR3 protein is CSASPGSGSYNEQYF. CDR3 coding DNA: TGCAGTGCTAGTCCCGGGTCGGGCTCCTACAATGAGCAGTACTTC.

About this clonotype: Since a much larger clone is just one base distant, this may be a read error. The chain recombines TRBV18 with TRBJ2-1; D not certain. Near its end, the DNA agrees better with TRBJ2-7, so the J call may be wrong. Looked up from germline, CDR1 is KGHSH and CDR2 is LQKENI. The CDR3 runs to 15 residues. CDR3 nucleotides: TGTGCCAGCTCACCTGGTAGCCCTTCCTACAATGAGCAGTACTTC. Its translation: CASSPGSPSYNEQYF.

In its sample, this clonotype was seen many times. The chain joins TRBV29-1 to TRBJ2-1; 9 nucleotides match TRBD1. The CDR3 covers 13 residues. Per germline, CDR1 SQVTM and CDR2 ANQGSEA. Trimming cost V 6 bases and J 3 bases; bases outside gene matches: 3. The CDR3, as DNA: TGCAGCGTCCGGGACAGGGTCTACAATGAGCAGTTCTTC. Translating gives CSVRDRVYNEQFF.

This clonotype showed up just a few times. The V gene is TRBV4-1, the J gene TRBJ2-1; 7 nucleotides line up with TRBD2. The CDR3 extends over 15 amino acids. Trimming took 0 bases from V and 9 from J; bases not matched to a gene: 8. Germline V gene lookup returns CDR1 MGHRA and CDR2 YSYEKL. CDR3 loop: CASSQETSARSEQFF. In DNA, the CDR3 is TGCGCCAGCAGCCAAGAAACTAGCGCCCGGTCTGAGCAGTTCTTC.

The table lists this clonotype with a few counts. The chain employs TRBV25-1 and TRBJ2-3, with 13 bases aligning to TRBD2. This CDR3 is built from 17 residues. Germline V lookup: CDR1 MGHDK, CDR2 SYGVNS. With V trimmed by 3 bases and J by 4 bases, 7 bases remained unmatched. This CDR3 is CASSDKLAGGIADTQYF. CDR3 sequence (DNA): TGTGCCAGCAGTGACAAACTAGCGGGGGGGATCGCAGATACGCAGTATTTT.

This clonotype was seen repeatedly, ten times or more. The rearrangement uses TRBV12-3 or TRBV12-4 and TRBJ1-4; D gene uncertain. The V end lost 4 bases, the J end lost 8 bases, and 14 bases lay between the germline ends. This CDR3 is 14 amino acids long. The CDR3 DNA reads TGTGCCAGCAGTTCCTTGGATCGAGGGGAAAAACTGTTTTTT. This sequence encodes CASSSLDRGEKLFF.

This clonotype was detected a few times. V and J are TRBV15 and TRBJ1-4; 10 nucleotides match TRBD1. This CDR3 comprises 16 residues. Germline V CDR1 and CDR2: LNHNV, YYDKDF (reference sequence). Trimming removed 0 bases from V and 6 bases from J; junction bases left unmatched: 4. The CDR3 coding sequence is TGTGCCACCAGCAGAGATCCCGGGACAGGGGATGAAAAACTGTTTTTT. Translated: CATSRDPGTGDEKLFF. Full variable domain (remainder filled in from reference TRBV15 and TRBJ1-4): DAMVIQNPRYQVTQFGKPVTLSCSQTLNHNVMYWYQQKSSQAPKLLFHYYDKDFNNEADTPDNFQSRRPNTSFCFLDIRSPGLGDTAMYLCATSRDPGTGDEKLFFGSGTQLSVL.

This clonotype was detected ten times or more. The rearrangement uses TRBV25-1 and TRBJ2-5, with 7 bases lining up with TRBD1. The CDR3 has 15 residues. V shed 6 bases, J shed 5 bases, and the junction held 12 bases outside the gene matches. CDR1 MGHDK and CDR2 SYGVNS come from the germline V gene. The CDR3 reads CASRDHGTARETQYF. In DNA form, the CDR3 reads TGTGCCAGCAGGGACCACGGGACAGCACGGGAGACCCAGTACTTC.

The chain carries TRBV7-2 and TRBJ2-5; D gene ambiguous. Per the germline V gene, CDR1 is SGHTA and CDR2 is FQGNSA. The CDR3 is 15 residues long. The V end lost 1 base, the J end lost 11 bases, and 20 bases lay between the germline ends. The CDR3 loop reads CASSLEAVGWSGQYF. The CDR3 nucleotides are TGTGCCAGCAGCTTAGAGGCAGTCGGGTGGTCTGGGCAGTACTTC. The full variable domain, completed using reference TRBV7-2 and TRBJ2-5, is GAGVSQSPSNKVTEKGKDVELRCDPISGHTALYWYRQSLGQGLEFLIYFQGNSAPDKSGLPSDRFSAERTGGSVSTLTIQRTQQEDSAVYLCASSLEAVGWSGQYFGPGTRLLVL.

About this clonotype itself: A much larger clone is a single base away; this may be a read error. The chain is built from TRBV14 and TRBJ2-7; D unclear. V was clipped by 1 base and J by 12 bases, with 10 bases between them. The CDR3 totals 11 residues. Germline CDR1 SGHDN, CDR2 FVKESK. The CDR3 DNA reads as TGTGCCAGCAGCCAAGCCGGCAGGCGGTACTTC. Protein sequence: CASSQAGRRYF.

This clonotype has ten or more counts. This chain joins TRBV6-2 or TRBV6-3 and TRBJ2-3; tentatively, D is TRBD2 (5 bases). V lost 6 bases, J lost 11 bases, and 12 bases lay in between. The CDR3 covers 11 residues. Germline CDR1 reads MNHEY; CDR2 reads SVGEGT. Here the CDR3 reads CASSRDTLQYF. The CDR3 nucleotides read TGTGCCAGCAGCCGGGATACCCTGCAGTATTTT.

The sample holds many counts of this clonotype. The J gene is TRBJ2-6, the V gene TRBV20-1; maybe TRBD2 (6 bases). CDR1 is DFQATT and CDR2 is SNEGSKA in the germline V gene (reference sequence). The CDR3 contains 18 residues. V lost 6 bases to trimming and J lost 0 bases, with 21 bases between them. The DNA of the CDR3 is TGCAGTGCAACGTCAATGGGACTTTTGAGCTCTGGGGCCAACGTCCTGACTTTC. It codes for CSATSMGLLSSGANVLTF.

Turning to this clonotype: A single base separates this from a much larger clone, so it may be a read error. The chain uses TRBV5-1 and TRBJ2-1, with 7 bases aligning to TRBD2. The CDR3 has 13 amino acids. The germline CDR1 and CDR2 sequences are SGHRS and YFSETQ. The CDR3 reads CAGSTSGEYEQFF. DNA of the CDR3: TGCGCCGGCAGCACGAGCGGGGAATATGAGCAGTTCTTC.

The chain uses TRBV3-1 and TRBJ2-2; 7 positions agree with TRBD1. V lost 11 bases, J lost 3 bases, and 6 bases stayed unmatched. The CDR3 is 13 residues long. Germline V gene lookup returns CDR1 LGHDT and CDR2 YNNKEL (reference sequence). CDR3 nucleotides: TGTGCCGTAGGAACAGGGGACACCGGGGAGCTGTTTTTT. Translation gives CAVGTGDTGELFF.

Note on this clonotype: Being one base from a much bigger clone, this may be a read error. V usage is TRBV4-2 and J usage is TRBJ2-7, with 10 nucleotides matching TRBD2. The CDR3 length is 16 residues. J was trimmed by 7 bases and V by 2 bases; bases with no gene match: 11. CDR1 and CDR2 (germline): LGHNA, YNFKEQ. CDR3 sequence (DNA): TGTGCCAGCAGCCAACGGAGCGGGGGGGCTGACAATGAGCAGTACTTC. This translates into CASSQRSGGADNEQYF.

This clonotype was seen many times. The rearrangement joins TRBV5-1 to TRBJ1-1, with TRBD1 as a possible D gene (6 bases). The CDR3 is made up of 13 amino acids. The V and J ends lost 4 bases and 0 bases respectively, with 7 bases between them. In germline, CDR1 is SGHRS, CDR2 YFSETQ. The CDR3 sequence is CASSRGVNTEAFF. DNA of the CDR3: TGCGCCAGCAGCAGGGGGGTGAACACTGAAGCTTTCTTT.

This chain joins TRBV3-1 and TRBJ2-1; maybe TRBD1 (6 bases). CDR1 is LGHDT and CDR2 is YNNKEL in the germline V gene (reference sequence). Trimming shortened V by 2 bases and J by 4 bases, and 18 bases separated the two germline ends. The length of the CDR3 is 17 residues. The CDR3 bases are TGTGCCAGCAGCCAAAACCCTCAGGGGTTGAGTTACAATGAGCAGTTCTTC. It yields the protein CASSQNPQGLSYNEQFF.

In its sample, this clonotype was seen many times. The rearrangement links TRBV6-2 or TRBV6-3 to TRBJ2-4, with a possible D match to TRBD1 (5 bases). This CDR3 is 15 amino acids long. CDR1 is MNHEY, CDR2 SVGEGT, per germline. Trimming stripped 6 bases from V and 0 bases from J, with 12 bases between. In DNA form, the CDR3 reads TGTGCCAGCAGGACCCAGGGCCTAGCCAAAAACATTCAGTACTTC. This gives the protein CASRTQGLAKNIQYF.

The chain combines TRBV4-2 with TRBJ2-2, with 12 bases aligning to TRBD2. CDR1 LGHNA and CDR2 YNFKEQ come from the germline V gene. The V and J ends lost 4 bases and 5 bases, in that order; junction bases with no gene match: 5. The CDR3 covers 16 residues. DNA of the CDR3: TGTGCCAGCAGCCGAGGACTAGCGGGGCAAACCGGGGAGCTGTTTTTT. Protein sequence: CASSRGLAGQTGELFF.

Points on this clonotype: The junction shows a germline mismatch at one end, possibly a read error. V and J are TRBV6-1 and TRBJ2-5, with 12 bases fitting TRBD2. The end of the DNA fits TRBJ2-7 better, so the J call may be wrong. CDR3 size: 14 residues. The germline CDR1 and CDR2 sequences are MNHNS and SASEGT. DNA of the CDR3: TGTGCCGGCAGTGGACTAGCGGGGTCCTACGAGCAGTACTTC. It codes for CAGSGLAGSYEQYF.

This clonotype was picked up many times. V gene TRBV7-2 combines with J gene TRBJ1-6; tentatively, D is TRBD1 (6 bases). Trimming removed 4 bases from V and 6 bases from J, with 10 bases in between. There are 14 residues in the CDR3. Per germline, CDR1 SGHTA and CDR2 FQGNSA. The CDR3 loop is CASSSDRLNSPLHF. The CDR3 DNA is TGTGCCAGCAGCTCTGACAGGCTTAATTCACCCCTCCACTTT.

The CDR3 is CSASGGGYNEQYF. The CDR3 coding sequence is TGCAGTGCTAGCGGGGGAGGTTACAATGAGCAGTACTTC. J is TRBJ2-1 and V is TRBV20-1; possibly TRBD2 for D (6 bases). The DNA matches TRBJ2-7 better at its end, which makes the J call doubtful. CDR1 DFQATT and CDR2 SNEGSKA come from the germline V gene (reference sequence). The CDR3 runs 13 residues.

Details on this clonotype: This may be a read error, as it is one base from a much larger clone. The rearrangement joins TRBV6-2 or TRBV6-3 to TRBJ2-1; weak D call: TRBD1 (6 bases). Germline lookup yields CDR1 MNHEY and CDR2 SVGEGT. This CDR3 is built from 16 residues. V lost 7 bases and J lost 13, with 29 bases in between. The CDR3 loop is CASTGERDKGRWSQFF. In DNA form, the CDR3 reads TGTGCCAGCACCGGCGAAAGGGACAAGGGAAGGTGGTCCCAGTTCTTC.

The sample holds one count of this clonotype. The rearrangement links TRBV5-1 to TRBJ2-7; 12 bases are shared with TRBD1. Trimming cost V 2 bases and J 3 bases; bases outside gene matches: 12. Germline V gives CDR1 SGHRS, CDR2 YFSETQ. The CDR3 totals 18 residues. The CDR3 bases are TGCGCCAGCAGCTTATGGGGACAGGGGGCGACGGGGCACTACGAGCAGTACTTC. It codes for CASSLWGQGATGHYEQYF.